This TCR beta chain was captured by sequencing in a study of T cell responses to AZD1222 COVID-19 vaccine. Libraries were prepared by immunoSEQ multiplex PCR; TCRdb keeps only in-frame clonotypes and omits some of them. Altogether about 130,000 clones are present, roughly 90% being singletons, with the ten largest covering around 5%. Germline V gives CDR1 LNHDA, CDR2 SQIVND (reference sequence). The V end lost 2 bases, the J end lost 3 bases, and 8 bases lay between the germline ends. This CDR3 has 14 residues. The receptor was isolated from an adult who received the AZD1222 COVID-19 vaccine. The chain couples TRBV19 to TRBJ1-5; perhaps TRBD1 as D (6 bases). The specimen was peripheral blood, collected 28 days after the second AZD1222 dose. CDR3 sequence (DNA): TGTGCCAGTAGTATAACAGGGATCAATCAGCCCCAGCATTTT. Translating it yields CASSITGINQPQHF.